This T cell receptor (beta chain) originates from a study of cytotoxic CD8 clonotypes in ibrutinib-treated CLL. Deep sequencing aimed at 1 in 200,000 to 1 in 1 million T cells' resolution. Assay used: immunoSEQ multiplex PCR; TCRdb lists only in-frame clones, some missing. The sample includes some 350,000 clones, 67% of them seen just once. Findings of the study overall: Clonality (at baseline) was higher than in age-matched healthy donors and tracked circulating CD8+ T-cell counts.

V lost 1 base and J 3 bases, leaving 6 bases between the germline ends. The V gene's germline CDR1 is MGHDK and CDR2 SYGVNS. The CDR3 spans 13 residues. Worth noting for this clone: The antigen is not known.

The chain joins TRBV25-1 to TRBJ2-5, with a possible D match to TRBD1 (5 bases). This TCR came from a human donor with chronic lymphocytic leukemia. The sequences come from PBMCs, collected after 36 months of ibrutinib treatment. In DNA, the CDR3 is TGTGCCAGCAGTGAATTAGGGGAAGAGACCCAGTACTTC. Translation gives CASSELGEETQYF.